One and the same sample provided the 5 T cell receptor beta chains below, sequenced in a study of OX40 agonist ivuxolimab in advanced cancers. Measured with immunoSEQ multiplex PCR; TCRdb has only the in-frame clones, and not every one. Here the sample spans about 84,000 clones, just over 90% being singletons. The sequencing used CD4+ or CD8+ T cells sorted from blood, collected in a trial of the OX40 agonist ivuxolimab. The receptors were sampled from an adult with an advanced solid tumor such as melanoma, head and neck, liver or kidney cancer.

The V call is TRBV29-1, the J call TRBJ1-1; TRBD1 matches 8 bases. This CDR3 contains 12 residues. The V and J ends lost 6 bases and 0 bases, in that order; junction bases with no gene match: 0. Germline V gene lookup returns CDR1 SQVTM and CDR2 ANQGSEA. The CDR3, as DNA: TGCAGCGTGGACAGGGTGAACACTGAAGCTTTCTTT. Residues: CSVDRVNTEAFF.

The chain carries TRBV20-1 and TRBJ2-7; D unresolved. Per germline, CDR1 DFQATT and CDR2 SNEGSKA (reference sequence). The ends were cut back, 6 bases at V and 6 bases at J, with 9 bases in the middle. This CDR3 contains 10 residues. The CDR3 loop reads CSAVVREQYF. CDR3 bases: TGCAGTGCCGTAGTTCGCGAGCAGTACTTC.

The chain recombines TRBV5-1 with TRBJ2-1; unclear D gene. Germline lookup yields CDR1 SGHRS and CDR2 YFSETQ. The CDR3 consists of 14 residues. The V gene lost 2 bases and the J gene lost 6 bases, with 12 bases spanning the gap. The CDR3 region has the DNA TGCGCCAGCAGCTTAGGGTTAGGTCTCAATGAGCAGTTCTTC. Translated: CASSLGLGLNEQFF. Looking up the rest from reference TRBV5-1 and TRBJ2-1 gives the full variable domain: KAGVTQTPRYLIKTRGQQVTLSCSPISGHRSVSWYQQTPGQGLQFLFEYFSETQRNKGNFPGRFSGRQFSNSRSEMNVSTLELGDSALYLCASSLGLGLNEQFFGPGTRLTVL.

This clone showed up just once. This chain links TRBV7-9 with TRBJ2-7, with 8 nucleotides matching TRBD2. The CDR3 is made up of 14 amino acids. From germline, CDR1 is SEHNR and CDR2 FQNEAQ (reference sequence). The ends lost 5 bases at V and 0 bases at J; junction bases unmatched: 3. CDR3: CASSPGGASYEQYF. The CDR3 nucleotides read TGTGCCAGCAGCCCGGGAGGGGCCTCCTACGAGCAGTACTTC.

The rearrangement uses TRBV28 and TRBJ1-4; 9 nucleotides align to TRBD1. V shed 6 bases, J shed 7 bases, and the junction held 6 bases outside the gene matches. The CDR3 consists of 14 residues. CDR1 and CDR2 (germline): MDHEN, SYDVKM. The CDR3 here is CASRTDRGGEKLFF. The CDR3 DNA follows: TGTGCCAGCAGGACGGACAGGGGAGGTGAAAAACTGTTTTTT.